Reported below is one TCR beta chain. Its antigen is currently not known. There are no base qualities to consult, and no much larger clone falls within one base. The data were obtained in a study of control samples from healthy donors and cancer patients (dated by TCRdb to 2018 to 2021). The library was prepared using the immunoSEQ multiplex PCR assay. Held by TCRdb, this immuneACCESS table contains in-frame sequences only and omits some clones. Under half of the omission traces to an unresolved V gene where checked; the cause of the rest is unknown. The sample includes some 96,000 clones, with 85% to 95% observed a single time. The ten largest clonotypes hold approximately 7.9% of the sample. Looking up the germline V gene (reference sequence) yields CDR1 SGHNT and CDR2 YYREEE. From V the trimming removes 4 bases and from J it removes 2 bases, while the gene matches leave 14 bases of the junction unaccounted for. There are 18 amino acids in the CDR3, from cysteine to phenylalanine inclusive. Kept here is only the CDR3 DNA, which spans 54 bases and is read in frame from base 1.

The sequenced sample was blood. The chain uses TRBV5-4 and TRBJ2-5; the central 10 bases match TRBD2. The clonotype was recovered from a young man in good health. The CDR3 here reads CASSRSPPSGSLQETQYF. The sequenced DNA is TGTGCCAGCAGCCGAAGTCCGCCTAGCGGGAGCCTGCAAGAGACCCAGTACTTC.